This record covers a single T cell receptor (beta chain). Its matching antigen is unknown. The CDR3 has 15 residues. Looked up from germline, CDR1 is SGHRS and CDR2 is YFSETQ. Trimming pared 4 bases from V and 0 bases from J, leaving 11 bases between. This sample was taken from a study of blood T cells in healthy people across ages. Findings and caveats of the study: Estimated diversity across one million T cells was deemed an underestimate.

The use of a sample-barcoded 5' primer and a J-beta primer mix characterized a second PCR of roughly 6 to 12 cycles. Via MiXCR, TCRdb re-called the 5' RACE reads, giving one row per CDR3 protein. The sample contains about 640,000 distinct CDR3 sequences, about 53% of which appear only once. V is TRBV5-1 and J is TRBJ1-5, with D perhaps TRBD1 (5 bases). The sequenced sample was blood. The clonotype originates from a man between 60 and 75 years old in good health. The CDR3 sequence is CASSPVGGSNQPQHF. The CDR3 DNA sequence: TGCGCCAGCAGCCCGGTGGGGGGTAGCAATCAGCCCCAGCATTTT.